This T cell receptor (beta chain) was captured in a study of blood T cell repertoires in COVID-19. Overall study context: Sample material is recorded as cDNA or gDNA derived from T cells, B-cell-depleted T cells, or PBMCs.

Everyone who took part was roughly 18 to 89 years old, and they came from fewer than 25 US areas. Either two negative PCRs, clearance, or symptom resolution qualified Cohort 3 donors as recovered. As processed by the authors: Reference gene primers were amplified, and this amplification served to estimate nucleated cell counts. Produced via immunoSEQ multiplex PCR; TCRdb's table is partial and in-frame only. V and J calls and clone size come straight from that table; D and trimming were deduced from the DNA. The sample includes about 480,000 clones, 70% to 90% of them seen just once. CDR3 size: 14 residues. J lost 3 bases, V lost 7 bases, and 9 bases had no gene match. CDR1 and CDR2 from the germline V gene are SQVTM and ANQGSEA.

The TCR was taken from a middle-aged woman who had recovered from COVID-19. The chain is built from TRBV29-1 and TRBJ2-7; 10 bases are a match to TRBD1. The sample was PBMCs or T cells enriched from blood (not recorded which). CDR3 amino acids: CSALPGQGRYEQYF. For the CDR3, the DNA is TGCAGCGCCCTACCGGGACAGGGGCGCTACGAGCAGTACTTC.